These 24 T cell receptor beta chains were all obtained from the same sample, sequenced in a study of blood T cell repertoires in COVID-19. Measured with immunoSEQ multiplex PCR; TCRdb has only the in-frame clones, and not every one. The repertoire holds around 700,000 clones, with 75% to 90% as singletons. Sequenced sample: peripheral blood. All receptors derive from a woman aged 18-30 years with acute or convalescent COVID-19.

This rearrangement joins TRBV7-2 to TRBJ2-7; unclear D gene. V was pared by 5 bases and J by 3 bases, with 20 bases between. The CDR3 totals 16 residues. Germline CDR1 SGHTA, CDR2 FQGNSA. CDR3 DNA sequence: TGTGCCAGCAGCCCTCCGACGCGAGCGCTGCTCTACGAGCAGTACTTC. Residues: CASSPPTRALLYEQYF. Filled out from reference TRBV7-2 and TRBJ2-7, the complete variable domain reads GAGVSQSPSNKVTEKGKDVELRCDPISGHTALYWYRQSLGQGLEFLIYFQGNSAPDKSGLPSDRFSAERTGGSVSTLTIQRTQQEDSAVYLCASSPPTRALLYEQYFGPGTRLTVT.

In its sample, this clone was seen once. This sequence joins TRBV5-8 and TRBJ2-3; D is unclear. Germline V lookup: CDR1 SGHTS, CDR2 YDEGEE. Trimming pared 2 bases from V and 6 bases from J, leaving 10 bases between. The CDR3 extends over 13 amino acids. The CDR3 protein is CASSLRGTDTQYF. Written as DNA, the CDR3 is TGTGCCAGCAGCTTAAGAGGAACGGATACGCAGTATTTT.

This clone has just a few counts. The chain recombines TRBV19 with TRBJ1-1; D not certain. The ends were cut back, 7 bases at V and 11 bases at J, with 20 bases in the middle. The CDR3 contains 13 residues. Germline CDR1 is LNHDA and CDR2 is SQIVND (reference sequence). The CDR3 DNA is TGTGCCAGTAAAACAGTGGCGACGGTAGTGGCTTTCTTT. Its protein is CASKTVATVVAFF.

CDR3 coding DNA: TGTGCCAGCTCTCCCGGGGCCAACGTCCTGACTTTC. Residues: CASSPGANVLTF. V and J are TRBV12-3 or TRBV12-4 and TRBJ2-6; no reliable D call. V lost 8 bases to trimming and J lost 4 bases, with 6 bases between them. This CDR3 has 12 residues.

V gene TRBV5-6 combines with J gene TRBJ1-1; no clear D. Trimming stripped 5 bases from V and 1 base from J, with 15 bases between. Germline loops: CDR1 SGHDT, CDR2 YYEEEE. The CDR3 has 15 amino acids. Written as DNA, the CDR3 is TGTGCCAGCAGTTCCTTACACCTCGCGAACACTGAAGCTTTCTTT. Translation: CASSSLHLANTEAFF.

This chain joins TRBV7-6 and TRBJ1-1; 7 bases are a match to TRBD1. This CDR3 has 15 amino acids. CDR1 and CDR2 (germline): SGHVS, FNYEAQ. Unmatched junction bases numbered 15, after V lost 5 bases and J lost 9 bases. Here the CDR3 reads CASSHKTGVSGKAFF. CDR3 DNA: TGTGCCAGCAGCCACAAAACAGGGGTTTCGGGAAAAGCTTTCTTT. The complete variable domain, with remaining parts taken from reference TRBV7-6 and TRBJ1-1, reads GAGVSQSPRYKVTKRGQDVALRCDPISGHVSLYWYRQALGQGPEFLTYFNYEAQQDKSGLPNDRFSAERPEGSISTLTIQRTEQRDSAMYRCASSHKTGVSGKAFFGQGTRLTVV.

The gene calls are TRBV4-3 and TRBJ2-7; 8 positions agree with TRBD1. The germline V gene encodes CDR1 LGHNA and CDR2 YSLEER. V shed 0 bases, J shed 3 bases, and the junction held 4 bases outside the gene matches. This CDR3 is built from 15 residues. DNA of the CDR3: TGCGCCAGCAGCCAAGATGCACAGGGGGGCTACGAGCAGTACTTC. Its translation is CASSQDAQGGYEQYF.

Remarks on this clone: The same CDR3 arises from other DNA sequences in this sample as well. The V and J genes are TRBV5-1 and TRBJ2-5; the D gene is possibly TRBD1 (6 bases). Germline CDR1 SGHRS, CDR2 YFSETQ. The CDR3 length is 13 residues. The germline V and J ends were trimmed by 2 bases and 5 bases, with 10 bases remaining between them. CDR3 sequence: CASSLQGRETQYF. The CDR3 DNA sequence: TGCGCCAGCAGCTTACAGGGAAGGGAGACCCAGTACTTC.

This chain links TRBV9 with TRBJ2-7, with 7 bases lining up with TRBD1. This CDR3 has 16 residues. Germline CDR1 is SGDLS and CDR2 is YYNGEE. V lost 3 bases, J lost 0 bases, and 9 bases stayed unmatched. The DNA of the CDR3 is TGTGCCAGCAGCGGGCTAGGGGACAGCCGCTCCTACGAGCAGTACTTC. Translated, it gives CASSGLGDSRSYEQYF.

This clone was seen a single time. The CDR3 region is CASSSFFHRGAAGANVLTF. The DNA for the CDR3 is TGTGCCAGCAGCTCCTTTTTCCACAGGGGCGCCGCTGGGGCCAACGTCCTGACTTTC. This chain links TRBV9 with TRBJ2-6; 7 bases fit TRBD1. The CDR3 is 19 amino acids. The germline V gene encodes CDR1 SGDLS and CDR2 YYNGEE. The V segment lost 4 bases and the J segment 2 bases; nucleotides outside the gene matches: 15.

V is TRBV20-1 and J is TRBJ2-1; TRBD1 is a possible D gene (6 bases). Germline CDR1 DFQATT, CDR2 SNEGSKA (reference sequence). The CDR3 sequence is 15 residues long. V was trimmed by 3 bases and J by 2 bases, leaving 14 bases between them. CDR3 sequence (DNA): TGCAGTGCTAGTCTGGGGGCCAGTACCTACAATGAGCAGTTCTTC. Translating gives CSASLGASTYNEQFF.

This chain connects TRBV6-5 to TRBJ2-3, with 9 bases lining up with TRBD2. The CDR3 runs 14 residues. J was trimmed by 6 bases and V by 6 bases; bases with no gene match: 7. Looked up from germline, CDR1 is MNHEY and CDR2 is SVGAGI. This CDR3 reads CASSSGLAYDTQYF. The CDR3, as DNA: TGTGCCAGCAGCTCGGGACTAGCATACGATACGCAGTATTTT.

This chain joins TRBV1 and TRBJ2-3; TRBD2, the table's D call, was not compared with the DNA. TRBV1 is reported as a pseudogene. The CDR3 extends over 16 amino acids. CDR3 in DNA: TGCACCAGCAGCCAAGAGAAGCGGGGGGTTACAGATACGCAGTATTTT. This codes for CTSSQEKRGVTDTQYF.

This chain links TRBV27 with TRBJ1-1; D is possibly TRBD1 (6 bases). Per the germline V gene, CDR1 is MNHEY and CDR2 is SMNVEV (reference sequence). This CDR3 spans 15 amino acids. V lost 4 bases to trimming and J lost 1 base, with 13 bases between them. CDR3 coding DNA: TGTGCCAGCAGTTCATCTCTAGGGGGGAACACTGAAGCTTTCTTT. This gives the protein CASSSSLGGNTEAFF.

This clone was seen more than once but under ten times. This chain joins TRBV5-4 and TRBJ1-6; 7 bases agree with TRBD1. Germline CDR1 is SGHNT and CDR2 is YYREEE (reference sequence). The CDR3 length is 16 residues. The trim removed 4 bases at V and 7 bases at J, leaving 11 bases unmatched. Here the CDR3 reads CASSPWGQSRNSPLHF. Here the CDR3 DNA reads TGTGCCAGCAGCCCGTGGGGACAGTCCAGGAATTCACCCCTCCACTTT.

CDR3 sequence (DNA): TGCAGTGCTAGCGGAGATACGCAGTATTTT. Protein sequence: CSASGDTQYF. V gene TRBV20-1 combines with J gene TRBJ2-3, with no clear D. CDR3 length: 10 residues. The germline gives CDR1 DFQATT, CDR2 SNEGSKA (reference sequence). V was cut by 3 bases and J by 5 bases, with 3 bases left in between.

The V call is TRBV5-6, the J call TRBJ2-7, with D maybe TRBD1 (7 bases). CDR1 and CDR2 from the germline V gene are SGHDT and YYEEEE. The V end lost 2 bases, the J end lost 3 bases, and 12 bases lay between the germline ends. The CDR3 covers 14 residues. The CDR3 bases are TGTGCCAGCAGCTTAGGAGGGGGCGGCTACGAGCAGTACTTC. Its translation: CASSLGGGGYEQYF.

A word on this clone: The same CDR3 arises from other DNA sequences in this sample as well. This chain connects TRBV29-1 to TRBJ2-5; D remains ambiguous. The CDR3 is 10 amino acids. V dropped 4 bases and J dropped 4 bases, with 4 bases sitting between them. CDR1 is SQVTM, CDR2 ANQGSEA, per germline. CDR3 loop: CSVARETQYF. CDR3 nucleotides: TGCAGCGTTGCCAGAGAGACCCAGTACTTC.

In DNA form, the CDR3 reads TGTGCTAGTGGTACCTTGACAGGCGGTCAGCCCCAGCATTTT. Its translation is CASGTLTGGQPQHF. V usage is TRBV12-5 and J usage is TRBJ1-5; perhaps TRBD1 as D (6 bases). CDR3 length: 14 amino acids. Germline V CDR1 and CDR2: LGHNT, FRNRAP. Between the trimmed V and J ends, which lost 5 bases and 6 bases, there was a span of 14 bases.

The chain has TRBV12-5 and TRBJ1-6; D uncertain. The CDR3 has 12 residues. Trimming removed 3 bases at V and 7 bases at J, with 4 bases between. The V gene's germline CDR1 is LGHNT and CDR2 FRNRAP. The DNA of the CDR3 is TGTGCTAGTGGTTTTGAGAATTCACCCCTCCACTTT. It translates to CASGFENSPLHF.

The chain's CDR3 is CATTIFEGAGTEAFF. CDR3 in DNA: TGTGCCACCACTATCTTCGAGGGGGCAGGCACTGAAGCTTTCTTT. The gene calls are TRBV10-3 and TRBJ1-1; 7 nucleotides agree with TRBD1. Germline V lookup: CDR1 ENHRY, CDR2 SYGVKD. The V gene end was trimmed by 10 bases and the J gene end by 4 bases; junction bases not matched to a gene: 15. CDR3 length: 15 amino acids.

The chain is built from TRBV5-1 and TRBJ1-6; TRBD1 might be the D (6 bases). From germline, CDR1 is SGHRS and CDR2 YFSETQ. V lost 0 bases and J 7 bases, leaving 11 bases between the germline ends. This CDR3 has 15 amino acids. The CDR3 protein is CASSLEDRRNSPLHF. Here the CDR3 DNA reads TGCGCCAGCAGCTTGGAGGACAGACGAAATTCACCCCTCCACTTT. Full variable domain (outside the CDR3, taken from reference TRBV5-1 and TRBJ1-6): KAGVTQTPRYLIKTRGQQVTLSCSPISGHRSVSWYQQTPGQGLQFLFEYFSETQRNKGNFPGRFSGRQFSNSRSEMNVSTLELGDSALYLCASSLEDRRNSPLHFGNGTRLTVT.

In its sample, this clone was seen a few times. This sequence joins TRBV6-5 and TRBJ1-2; D is perhaps TRBD1 (6 bases). The V and J ends lost 4 bases and 7 bases respectively, with 13 bases between them. The CDR3 covers 13 residues. CDR1 is MNHEY, CDR2 SVGAGI, per germline. CDR3 nucleotide sequence: TGTGCCAGCAGTTCCACAGGGTCGGCTGGCTACACCTTC. Amino acid sequence: CASSSTGSAGYTF.

On this clone: Other DNA sequences in this sample translate to the same CDR3. The chain uses TRBV12-5 and TRBJ1-1; 8 nucleotides agree with TRBD1. The trim removed 1 base at V and 8 bases at J, leaving 0 bases unmatched. Per germline, CDR1 LGHNT and CDR2 FRNRAP. The CDR3 extends over 12 amino acids. The CDR3 is CASGLGTGEAFF. The CDR3 nucleotides read TGTGCTAGTGGTTTGGGGACAGGGGAAGCTTTCTTT.